The sequence of this TCR beta chain was determined in a study of tumor-infiltrating lymphocytes in primary liver carcinoma. In addition to blood RNA drawn from unsorted whole blood, germline DNA was extracted. The authors made TCR beta cDNA from around 500 ng total RNA with a constant-region primer. ARM-PCR was slightly modified, and three nested multiplex PCR rounds with it gave rise to the TCR beta libraries. Investigators reported that the first two PCR rounds, at about 11 cycles each, used TRBV1-TRBV30 forward primers with a C-beta reverse primer. TCRdb fed the multiplex PCR reads into MiXCR, producing one record per CDR3 protein. Of more than 150,000 distinct CDR3 sequences listed, 50% to 75% are singletons. After removal of 4 bases from V and 12 bases from J, the junction contained 10 bases not matched to a gene. This CDR3 has 14 residues. Germline assignment: CDR1 SGHKS and CDR2 YYEKEE (reference sequence).

The sample consisted of peripheral blood. This sequence joins TRBV5-5 and TRBJ1-6; 7 bases match TRBD1. The TCR was taken from a man aged 40-55 years with primary liver carcinoma and hepatitis B virus infection. This CDR3 is CASSMGQPPIPLHF. The CDR3 DNA reads TGTGCCAGCAGCATGGGACAGCCCCCTATACCCCTCCACTTT.